Sequencing of this TCR beta chain was carried out in a study of T cell responses to AZD1222 COVID-19 vaccine. Study-wide context: Timing groups of about 4 and about 12 weeks for second doses were pooled. Study-wide results and caveats: Just a handful of AZD1222 recipients were seropositive at baseline. It was only after the peak T cell response that any repertoires were sampled.

Points on this clone: Its target is unknown.

Generated by immunoSEQ multiplex PCR, the TCRdb table keeps only in-frame clones and is missing some. The sample lists 130,000 or so clones; more than 85% were seen once. This CDR3 comprises 17 residues. Germline V lookup: CDR1 LGHDT, CDR2 YNNKEL (reference sequence). V trimming: 4 bases; J trimming: 5 bases; junction bases outside the gene matches: 11. The sample consisted of peripheral blood, taken on day 0 of AZD1222 vaccination. This TCR derives from an adult in good health. This chain links TRBV3-1 (or the pseudogene TRBV3-2) with TRBJ2-7; 13 positions agree with TRBD2. The DNA for the CDR3 is TGTGCCAGCAGCCTGACTAGCGGGGGGACCGGCAGGAACGAGCAGTACTTC. This sequence encodes CASSLTSGGTGRNEQYF.